Sequencing of this T cell receptor beta chain was carried out in a study of shared clonotypes between healthy human individuals. Findings of the study overall: Apart from blood, nothing was sampled; tissue repertoires likely differ. Rarefaction showed that sequencing of sorted subsets was incomplete (despite large depth).

TCRdb keeps only in-frame clones here, not all; method: immunoSEQ multiplex PCR. The sample carries 330,000 or so clones, under 80% recorded once. Splitting the CD4+ cells yielded a CD45RA+ naive subset and a CD45RA-negative memory subset. Regarding this clone: The target antigen is unknown.

Germline V gene data show CDR1 as SNHLY and CDR2 as FYNNEI. The CDR3 consists of 13 residues. V gave up 8 bases and J gave up 7 bases, with 17 bases separating them. This chain links TRBV2 with TRBJ2-5; perhaps TRBD1 as D (6 bases). Sequenced material: memory CD4+ T cells sorted from blood. As to subset: CD45RA-negative fraction. The sequence derives from a man aged 30 to 39 in good health. The CDR3 here is CASGGWGHTTQYF. The CDR3 DNA follows: TGTGCCAGCGGCGGCTGGGGGCATACGACCCAGTACTTC.